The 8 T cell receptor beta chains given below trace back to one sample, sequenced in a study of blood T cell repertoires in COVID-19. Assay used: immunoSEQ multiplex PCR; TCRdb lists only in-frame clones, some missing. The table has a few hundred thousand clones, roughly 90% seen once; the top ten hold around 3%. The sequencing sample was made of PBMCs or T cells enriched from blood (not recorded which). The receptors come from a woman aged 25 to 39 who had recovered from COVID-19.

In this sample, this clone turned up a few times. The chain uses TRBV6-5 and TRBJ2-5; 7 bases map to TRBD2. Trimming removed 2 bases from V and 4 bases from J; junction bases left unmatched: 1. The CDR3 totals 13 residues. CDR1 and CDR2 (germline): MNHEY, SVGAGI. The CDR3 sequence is CASSYERGETQYF. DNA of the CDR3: TGTGCCAGCAGTTACGAGCGGGGAGAGACCCAGTACTTC.

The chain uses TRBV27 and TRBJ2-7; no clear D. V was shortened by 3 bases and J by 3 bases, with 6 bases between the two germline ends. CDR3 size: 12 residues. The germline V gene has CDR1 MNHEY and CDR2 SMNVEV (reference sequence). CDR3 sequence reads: CASSLGNYEQYF. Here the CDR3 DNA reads TGTGCCAGCAGTTTGGGCAACTACGAGCAGTACTTC.

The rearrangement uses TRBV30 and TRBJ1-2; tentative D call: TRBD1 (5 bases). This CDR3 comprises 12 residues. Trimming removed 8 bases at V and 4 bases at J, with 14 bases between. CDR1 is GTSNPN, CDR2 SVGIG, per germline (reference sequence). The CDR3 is CARRGYAYGYTF. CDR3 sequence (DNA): TGTGCCCGGCGGGGGTACGCCTATGGCTACACCTTC.

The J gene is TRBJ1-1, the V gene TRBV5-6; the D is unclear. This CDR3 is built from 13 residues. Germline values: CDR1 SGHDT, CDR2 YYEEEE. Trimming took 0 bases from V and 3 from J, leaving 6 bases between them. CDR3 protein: CASSLVSYTEAFF. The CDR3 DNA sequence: TGTGCCAGCAGCTTGGTGAGTTACACTGAAGCTTTCTTT.

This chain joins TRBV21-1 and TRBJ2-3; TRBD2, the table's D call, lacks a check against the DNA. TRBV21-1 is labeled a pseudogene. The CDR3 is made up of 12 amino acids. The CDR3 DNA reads TGTGCCAGCAGCAAAGGTAGCGGTACGCAGTATTTT. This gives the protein CASSKGSGTQYF.

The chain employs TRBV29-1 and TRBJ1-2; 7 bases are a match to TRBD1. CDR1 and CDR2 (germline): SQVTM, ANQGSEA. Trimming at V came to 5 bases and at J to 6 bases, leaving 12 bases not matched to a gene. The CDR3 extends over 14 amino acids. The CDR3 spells CSVPRQGLGDGYTF. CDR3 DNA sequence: TGCAGCGTTCCCCGACAGGGTTTAGGAGATGGCTACACCTTC.

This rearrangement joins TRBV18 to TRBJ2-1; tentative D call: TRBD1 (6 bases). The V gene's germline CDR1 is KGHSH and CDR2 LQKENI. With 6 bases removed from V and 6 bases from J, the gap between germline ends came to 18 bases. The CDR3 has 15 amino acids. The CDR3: CASSQSPGVGNEQFF. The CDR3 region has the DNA TGTGCCAGCTCCCAAAGCCCAGGGGTAGGCAATGAGCAGTTCTTC.

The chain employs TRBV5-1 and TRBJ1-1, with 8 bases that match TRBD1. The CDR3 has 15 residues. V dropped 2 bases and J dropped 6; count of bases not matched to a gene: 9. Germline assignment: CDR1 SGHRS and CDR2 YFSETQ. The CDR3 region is CASSLPGQVGSEAFF. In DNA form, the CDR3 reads TGCGCCAGCAGCTTACCGGGACAGGTTGGGTCTGAAGCTTTCTTT.